This entry features one T cell receptor (beta chain) sequence. The antigen remains unidentified. These data come from a study of T cell responses to AZD1222 COVID-19 vaccine. Points from the study as a whole: Recipients of AZD1222 seropositive at baseline numbered only five or six. Recipients of two AZD1222 doses showed rising Spike-specific TCR breadth and depth. Spike-spanning, vaccine-associated CD4 TCRs were dominant at 160-218 and 743-854. Most donors were white British, females outnumbered males, and clonal diversity was possibly underestimated.

Some clones are missing from TCRdb's copy, which holds only in-frame ones; the method was immunoSEQ multiplex PCR. The data hold about 100,000 clones, with around nine tenths observed a single time. Trimming pared 3 bases from V and 0 bases from J, leaving 18 bases between. Germline CDR1 SGDLS, CDR2 YYNGEE. The CDR3 loop spans 17 amino acids. This TCR was sampled from an adult in good health. This specimen consisted of peripheral blood, obtained on day 0 of AZD1222 vaccination. The chain couples TRBV9 to TRBJ1-1, with D uncertain. This chain's CDR3 is CASSARGQVSMNTEAFF. DNA of the CDR3: TGTGCCAGCAGCGCCCGAGGTCAAGTATCTATGAACACTGAAGCTTTCTTT.